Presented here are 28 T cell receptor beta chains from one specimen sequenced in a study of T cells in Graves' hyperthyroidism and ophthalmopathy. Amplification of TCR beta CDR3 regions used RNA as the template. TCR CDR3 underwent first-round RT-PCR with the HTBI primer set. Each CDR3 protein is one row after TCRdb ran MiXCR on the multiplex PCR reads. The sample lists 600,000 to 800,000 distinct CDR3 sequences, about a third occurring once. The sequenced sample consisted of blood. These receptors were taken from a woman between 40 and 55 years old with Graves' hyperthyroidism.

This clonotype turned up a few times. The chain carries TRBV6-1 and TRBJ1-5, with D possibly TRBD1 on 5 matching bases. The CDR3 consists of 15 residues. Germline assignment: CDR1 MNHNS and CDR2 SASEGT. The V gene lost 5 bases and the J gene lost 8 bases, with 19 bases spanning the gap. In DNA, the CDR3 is TGTGCCAGCAGTTTTTTTGGCGGACAATCTGAGCCCCAGCATTTT. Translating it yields CASSFFGGQSEPQHF.

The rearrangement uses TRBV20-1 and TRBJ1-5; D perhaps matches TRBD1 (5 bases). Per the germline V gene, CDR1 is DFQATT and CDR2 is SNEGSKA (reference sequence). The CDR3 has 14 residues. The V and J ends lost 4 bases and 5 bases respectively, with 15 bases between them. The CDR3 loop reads CSATVDTTDQPQHF. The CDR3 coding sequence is TGCAGTGCTACAGTGGACACCACAGATCAGCCCCAGCATTTT.

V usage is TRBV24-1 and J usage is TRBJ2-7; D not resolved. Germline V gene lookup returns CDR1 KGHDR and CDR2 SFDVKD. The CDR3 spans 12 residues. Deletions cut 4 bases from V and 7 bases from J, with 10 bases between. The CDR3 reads CATSDLSNEQYF. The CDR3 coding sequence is TGTGCCACCAGTGACTTAAGTAATGAGCAGTACTTC.

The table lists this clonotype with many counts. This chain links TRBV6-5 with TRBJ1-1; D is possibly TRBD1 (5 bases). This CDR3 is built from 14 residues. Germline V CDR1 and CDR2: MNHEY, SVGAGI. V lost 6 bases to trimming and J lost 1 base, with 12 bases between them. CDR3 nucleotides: TGTGCCAGCAGGACCGGACAAGGGAACACTGAAGCTTTCTTT. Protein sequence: CASRTGQGNTEAFF.

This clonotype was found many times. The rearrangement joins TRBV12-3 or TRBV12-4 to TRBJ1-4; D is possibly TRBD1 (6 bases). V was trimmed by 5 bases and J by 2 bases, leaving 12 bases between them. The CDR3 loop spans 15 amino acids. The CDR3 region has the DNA TGTGCCAGCAGTACATCAACAGGGACTAATGAAAAACTGTTTTTT. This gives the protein CASSTSTGTNEKLFF.

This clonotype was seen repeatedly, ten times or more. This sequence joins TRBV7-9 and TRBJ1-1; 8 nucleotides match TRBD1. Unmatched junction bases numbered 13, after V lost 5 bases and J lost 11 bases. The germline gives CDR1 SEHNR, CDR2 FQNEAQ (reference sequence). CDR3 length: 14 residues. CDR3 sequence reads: CASSRVPGQDRAFF. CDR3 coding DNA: TGTGCCAGCAGCCGCGTCCCGGGACAGGATAGGGCTTTCTTT. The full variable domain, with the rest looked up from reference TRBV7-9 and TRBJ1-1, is DTGVSQNPRHKITKRGQNVTFRCDPISEHNRLYWYRQTLGQGPEFLTYFQNEAQLEKSRLLSDRFSAERPKGSFSTLEIQRTEQGDSAMYLCASSRVPGQDRAFFGQGTRLTVV.

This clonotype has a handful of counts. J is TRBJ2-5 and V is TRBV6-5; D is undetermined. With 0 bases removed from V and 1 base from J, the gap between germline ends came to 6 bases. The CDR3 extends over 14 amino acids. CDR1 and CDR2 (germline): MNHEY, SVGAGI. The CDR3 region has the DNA TGTGCCAGCAGTTACTCCTGGGGCCAAGAGACCCAGTACTTC. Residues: CASSYSWGQETQYF.

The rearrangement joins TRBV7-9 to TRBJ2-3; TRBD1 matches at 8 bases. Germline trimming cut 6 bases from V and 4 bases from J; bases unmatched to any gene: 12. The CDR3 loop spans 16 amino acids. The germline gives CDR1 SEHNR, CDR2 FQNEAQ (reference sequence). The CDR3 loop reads CASSFTGGLGADTQYF. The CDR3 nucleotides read TGTGCCAGCAGTTTTACAGGGGGGCTGGGTGCAGATACGCAGTATTTT.

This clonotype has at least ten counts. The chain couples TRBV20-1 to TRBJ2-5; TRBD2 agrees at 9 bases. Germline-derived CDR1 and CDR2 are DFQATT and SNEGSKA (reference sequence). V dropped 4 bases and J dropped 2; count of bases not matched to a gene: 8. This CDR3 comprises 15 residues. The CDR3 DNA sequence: TGCAGTGCTATGGGGCTAGCGGGGAGTCAAGAGACCCAGTACTTC. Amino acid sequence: CSAMGLAGSQETQYF.

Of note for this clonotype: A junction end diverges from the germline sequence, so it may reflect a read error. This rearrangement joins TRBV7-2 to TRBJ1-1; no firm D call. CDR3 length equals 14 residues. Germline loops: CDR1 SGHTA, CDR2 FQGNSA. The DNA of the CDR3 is TGTGCCAGCAGCTTAGCGCTGGGGAACACTGAAGCCCTCTTT. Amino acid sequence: CASSLALGNTEALF.

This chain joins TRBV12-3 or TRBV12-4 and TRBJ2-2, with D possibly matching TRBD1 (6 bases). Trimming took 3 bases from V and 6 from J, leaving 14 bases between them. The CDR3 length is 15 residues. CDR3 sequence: CASSLDQGKAGELFF. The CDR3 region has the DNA TGTGCCAGCAGTTTGGATCAGGGGAAAGCCGGGGAGCTGTTTTTT.

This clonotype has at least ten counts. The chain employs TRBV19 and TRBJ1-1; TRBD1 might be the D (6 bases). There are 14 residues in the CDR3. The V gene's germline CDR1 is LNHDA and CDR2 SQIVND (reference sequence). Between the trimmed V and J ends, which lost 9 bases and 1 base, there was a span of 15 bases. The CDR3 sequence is CASSQGTTNTEAFF. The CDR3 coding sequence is TGTGCCAGCTCGCAGGGGACTACGAACACTGAAGCTTTCTTT. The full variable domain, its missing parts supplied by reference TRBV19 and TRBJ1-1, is DGGITQSPKYLFRKEGQNVTLSCEQNLNHDAMYWYRQDPGQGLRLIYYSQIVNDFQKGDIAEGYSVSREKKESFPLTVTSAQKNPTAFYLCASSQGTTNTEAFFGQGTRLTVV.

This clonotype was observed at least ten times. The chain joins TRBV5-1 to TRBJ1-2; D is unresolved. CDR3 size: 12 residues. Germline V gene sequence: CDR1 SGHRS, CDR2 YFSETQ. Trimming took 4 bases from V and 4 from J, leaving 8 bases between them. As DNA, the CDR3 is TGCGCCAGCAGCAACCCGGGCTATGGCTACACCTTC. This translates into CASSNPGYGYTF.

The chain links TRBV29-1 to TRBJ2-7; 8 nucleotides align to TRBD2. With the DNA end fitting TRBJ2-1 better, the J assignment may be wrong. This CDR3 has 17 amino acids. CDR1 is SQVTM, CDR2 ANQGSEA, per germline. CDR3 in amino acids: CSVEVGVAGPTYNEQFF. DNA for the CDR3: TGCAGCGTTGAAGTTGGGGTAGCGGGACCAACTTACAATGAGCAGTTCTTC.

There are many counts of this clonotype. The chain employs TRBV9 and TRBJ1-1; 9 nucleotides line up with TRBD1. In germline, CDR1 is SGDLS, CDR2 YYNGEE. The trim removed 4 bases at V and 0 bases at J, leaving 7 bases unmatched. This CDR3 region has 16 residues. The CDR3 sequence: CASSPLGTGMNTEAFF. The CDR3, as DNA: TGTGCCAGCAGCCCCCTCGGGACAGGGATGAACACTGAAGCTTTCTTT.

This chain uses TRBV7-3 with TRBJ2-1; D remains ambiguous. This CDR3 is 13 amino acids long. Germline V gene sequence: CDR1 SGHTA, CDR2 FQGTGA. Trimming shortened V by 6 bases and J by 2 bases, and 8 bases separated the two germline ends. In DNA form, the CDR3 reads TGTGCCAGCAGTCCCTCTGCCTACAATGAGCAGTTCTTC. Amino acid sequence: CASSPSAYNEQFF.

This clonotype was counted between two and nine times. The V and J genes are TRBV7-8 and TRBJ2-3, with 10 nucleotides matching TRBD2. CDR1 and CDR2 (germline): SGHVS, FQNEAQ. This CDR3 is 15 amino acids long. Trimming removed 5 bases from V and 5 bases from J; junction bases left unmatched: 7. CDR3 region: CASSLTSGDIDTQYF. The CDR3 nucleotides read TGTGCCAGCAGCCTAACTAGCGGGGACATAGATACGCAGTATTTT.

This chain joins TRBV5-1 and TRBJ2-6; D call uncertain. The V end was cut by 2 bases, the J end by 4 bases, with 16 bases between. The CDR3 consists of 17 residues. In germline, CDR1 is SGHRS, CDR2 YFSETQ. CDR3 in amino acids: CASSFYPDPAGANVLTF. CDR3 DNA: TGCGCCAGCAGCTTCTACCCCGACCCGGCCGGGGCCAACGTCCTGACTTTC.

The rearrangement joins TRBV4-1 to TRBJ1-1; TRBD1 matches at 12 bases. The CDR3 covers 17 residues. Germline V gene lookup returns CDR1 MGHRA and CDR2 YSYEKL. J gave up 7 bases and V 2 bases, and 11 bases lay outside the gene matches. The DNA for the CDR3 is TGCGCCAGCAGCCAAACCGGGACAGGGGGCTACGAGGATGAAGCTTTCTTT. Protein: CASSQTGTGGYEDEAFF.

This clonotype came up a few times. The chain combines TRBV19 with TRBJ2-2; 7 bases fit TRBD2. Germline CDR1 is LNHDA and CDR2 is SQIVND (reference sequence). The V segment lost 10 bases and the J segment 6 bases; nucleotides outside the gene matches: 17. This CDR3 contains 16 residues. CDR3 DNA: TGTGCCACCATGGGGGGGAGAAGGGTCGGTGCCGGGGAGCTGTTTTTT. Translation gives CATMGGRRVGAGELFF. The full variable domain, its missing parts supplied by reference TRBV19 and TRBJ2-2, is DGGITQSPKYLFRKEGQNVTLSCEQNLNHDAMYWYRQDPGQGLRLIYYSQIVNDFQKGDIAEGYSVSREKKESFPLTVTSAQKNPTAFYLCATMGGRRVGAGELFFGEGSRLTVL.

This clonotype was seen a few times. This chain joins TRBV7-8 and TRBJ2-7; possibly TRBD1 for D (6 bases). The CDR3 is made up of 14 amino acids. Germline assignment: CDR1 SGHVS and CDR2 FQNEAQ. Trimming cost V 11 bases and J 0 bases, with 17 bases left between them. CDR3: CACNQGPSSYEQYF. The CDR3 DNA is TGTGCCTGCAACCAGGGGCCAAGCTCCTACGAGCAGTACTTC.

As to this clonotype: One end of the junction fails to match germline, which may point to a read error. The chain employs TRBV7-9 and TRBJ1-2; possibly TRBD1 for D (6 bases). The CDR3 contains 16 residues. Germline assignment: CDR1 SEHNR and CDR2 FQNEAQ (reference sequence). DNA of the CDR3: TGCGCCAGCAGCCAAGGAACAGGGTCGCGGGCCTATGGCTACACCTTC. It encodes CASSQGTGSRAYGYTF.

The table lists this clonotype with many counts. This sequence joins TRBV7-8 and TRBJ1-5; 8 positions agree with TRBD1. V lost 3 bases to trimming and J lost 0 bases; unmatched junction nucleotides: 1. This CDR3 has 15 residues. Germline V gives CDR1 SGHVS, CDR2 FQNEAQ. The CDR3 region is CASSFGTGSNQPQHF. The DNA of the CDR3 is TGTGCCAGCAGCTTCGGGACAGGTAGCAATCAGCCCCAGCATTTT.

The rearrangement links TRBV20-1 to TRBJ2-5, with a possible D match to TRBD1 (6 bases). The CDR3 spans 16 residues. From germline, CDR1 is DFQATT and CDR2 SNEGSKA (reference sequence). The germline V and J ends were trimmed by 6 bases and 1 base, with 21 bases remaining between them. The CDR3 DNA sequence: TGCAGTGCAAGGGGGATTCGAGAGAAGGGCCAAGAGACCCAGTACTTC. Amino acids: CSARGIREKGQETQYF.

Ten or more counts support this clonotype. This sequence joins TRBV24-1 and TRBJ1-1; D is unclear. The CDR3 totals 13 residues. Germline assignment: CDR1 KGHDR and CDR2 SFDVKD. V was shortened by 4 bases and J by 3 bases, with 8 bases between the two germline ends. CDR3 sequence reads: CATSDPMDTEAFF. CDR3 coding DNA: TGTGCCACCAGTGACCCCATGGACACTGAAGCTTTCTTT.

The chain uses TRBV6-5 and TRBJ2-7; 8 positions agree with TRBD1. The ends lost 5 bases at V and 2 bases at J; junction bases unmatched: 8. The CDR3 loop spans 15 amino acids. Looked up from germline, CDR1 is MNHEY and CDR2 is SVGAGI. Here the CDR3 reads CASSEGQGMAYEQYF. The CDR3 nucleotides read TGTGCCAGCAGTGAAGGACAGGGAATGGCCTACGAGCAGTACTTC.

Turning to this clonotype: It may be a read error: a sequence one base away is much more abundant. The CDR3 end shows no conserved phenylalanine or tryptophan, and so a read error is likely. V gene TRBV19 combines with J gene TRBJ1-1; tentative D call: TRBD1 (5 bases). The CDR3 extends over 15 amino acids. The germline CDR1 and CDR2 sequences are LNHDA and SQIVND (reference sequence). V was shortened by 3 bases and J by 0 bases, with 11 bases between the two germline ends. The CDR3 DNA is TGTGCCAGTAGTATTCCGGACACCATGAACACTGAAGCTTTCCTT. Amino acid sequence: CASSIPDTMNTEAFL.

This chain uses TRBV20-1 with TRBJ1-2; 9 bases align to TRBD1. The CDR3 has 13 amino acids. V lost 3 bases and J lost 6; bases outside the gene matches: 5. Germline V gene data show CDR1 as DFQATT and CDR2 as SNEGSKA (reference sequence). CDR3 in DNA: TGCAGTGCTAGTTCGGGACAGGGAGATGGCTACACCTTC. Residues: CSASSGQGDGYTF.